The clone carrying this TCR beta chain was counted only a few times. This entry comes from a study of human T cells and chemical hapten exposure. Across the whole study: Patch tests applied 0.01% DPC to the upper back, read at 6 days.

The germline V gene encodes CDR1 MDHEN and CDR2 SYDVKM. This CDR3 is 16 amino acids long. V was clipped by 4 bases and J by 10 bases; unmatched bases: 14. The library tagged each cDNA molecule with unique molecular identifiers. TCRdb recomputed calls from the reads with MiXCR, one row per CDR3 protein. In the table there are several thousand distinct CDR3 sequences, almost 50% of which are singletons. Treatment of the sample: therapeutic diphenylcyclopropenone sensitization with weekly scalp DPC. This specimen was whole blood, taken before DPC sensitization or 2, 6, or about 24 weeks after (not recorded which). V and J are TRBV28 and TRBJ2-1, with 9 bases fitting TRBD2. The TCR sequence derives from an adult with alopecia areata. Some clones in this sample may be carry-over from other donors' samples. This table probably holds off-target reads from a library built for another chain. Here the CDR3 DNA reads TGTGCCAGCAGTTCCTCTGGGGAGCGGGAGGACGAGGAGCAGTTCTTC. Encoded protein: CASSSSGEREDEEQFF.